Presented here are 32 T cell receptor beta chains from one specimen sequenced in a study of graft-versus-host responses after intestinal transplantation. TCRdb's copy holds only in-frame clones and misses some; the assay was immunoSEQ multiplex PCR. The data show about 24,000 clones, 35% to 50% seen once. Sequenced here: alloreactive CD4+ T cells from a mixed lymphocyte reaction culture, sampled before intestinal transplant. Noted subset: CFSE-low proliferating T cells sorted from approximately 6-day pre-transplant mixed lymphocyte reaction (GvH or HvG direction). Every receptor here comes from a human patient who received an intestinal transplant.

This clone was counted only a few times. This sequence joins TRBV7-2 and TRBJ2-2; 8 positions match TRBD1. Germline V CDR1 and CDR2: SGHTA, FQGNSA. CDR3 size: 14 residues. Unmatched junction bases numbered 5, after V lost 6 bases and J lost 5 bases. CDR3 coding DNA: TGTGCCAGCAGAGGAACAGGGGGAACCGGGGAGCTGTTTTTT. Residues: CASRGTGGTGELFF.

This clone has only one observation. The chain uses TRBV30 and TRBJ2-3, with TRBD2 matching 11 bases. Losses at the gene ends were 0 bases for V and 15 bases for J; bases not matched to a gene: 17. Germline V lookup: CDR1 GTSNPN, CDR2 SVGIG (reference sequence). CDR3 size: 16 residues. CDR3 DNA: TGTGCCTGGAGTGTATTAGGGTTTACTAGCGGGGGTGCCGGATATTTT. It is translated as CAWSVLGFTSGGAGYF.

The rearrangement joins TRBV20-1 to TRBJ1-2; tentative D call: TRBD1 (6 bases). This CDR3 has 11 amino acids. Germline-derived CDR1 and CDR2 are DFQATT and SNEGSKA (reference sequence). Between the trimmed V and J ends, which lost 3 bases and 7 bases, there was a span of 9 bases. CDR3: CSASRGRGYTF. For the CDR3, the DNA is TGCAGTGCTAGCAGGGGACGTGGCTACACCTTC.

The chain recombines TRBV5-4 with TRBJ2-5; D is possibly TRBD2 (5 bases). There are 14 residues in the CDR3. The V gene's germline CDR1 is SGHNT and CDR2 YYREEE (reference sequence). The V gene lost 4 bases and the J gene lost 0 bases, with 10 bases spanning the gap. In DNA form, the CDR3 reads TGTGCCAGCAGCCGAAGCGGCAACCAAGAGACCCAGTACTTC. Protein product: CASSRSGNQETQYF. The entire variable domain, with the rest obtained from reference TRBV5-4 and TRBJ2-5, is as follows: ETGVTQSPTHLIKTRGQQVTLRCSSQSGHNTVSWYQQALGQGPQFIFQYYREEENGRGNFPPRFSGLQFPNYSSELNVNALELDDSALYLCASSRSGNQETQYFGPGTRLLVL.

V is TRBV6-6 and J is TRBJ1-2; unclear D gene. This CDR3 spans 13 amino acids. Per the germline V gene, CDR1 is MNHNY and CDR2 is SVGAGI (reference sequence). V was shortened by 0 bases and J by 8 bases, with 10 bases between the two germline ends. In DNA, the CDR3 is TGTGCCAGCAGTTACTCGGAGACCAGCGGCTACACCTTC. Its protein is CASSYSETSGYTF.

Only a few counts were recorded for this clone. The chain joins TRBV23-1 to TRBJ1-2; D is unclear. TRBV23-1 is sorted into the ORF group, with uncertain function. The CDR3 is made up of 11 amino acids. CDR3 sequence reads: CAWRGAYGYTF. The CDR3 DNA is TGCGCATGGCGGGGTGCCTATGGCTACACCTTC.

The chain employs TRBV5-6 and TRBJ2-4; perhaps TRBD2 as D (6 bases). CDR1 is SGHDT, CDR2 YYEEEE, per germline. The CDR3 loop spans 17 amino acids. V lost 0 bases to trimming and J lost 3 bases, with 16 bases between them. CDR3 coding DNA: TGTGCCAGCAGCTTGGGCCTCCGGGACTCCCTCAAAAACATTCAGTACTTC. Translated, it gives CASSLGLRDSLKNIQYF.

The chain is built from TRBV21-1 and TRBJ2-5; the table's TRBD1 call for D was not verified on the DNA. TRBV21-1 is classified as a pseudogene. The CDR3 totals 15 residues. CDR3 bases: TGTGCCAGCAGCAAAGGGGGGACAGCCCAAGAGACCCAGTACTTC. Protein: CASSKGGTAQETQYF.

The chain links TRBV5-1 to TRBJ2-7; D might be TRBD2 (7 bases). Germline V gene data show CDR1 as SGHRS and CDR2 as YFSETQ. The CDR3 sequence is 14 residues long. Trimming stripped 4 bases from V and 2 bases from J, with 13 bases between. CDR3 nucleotides: TGCGCCAGCAGCCCGGGGGGCCATGCCTACGAGCAGTACTTC. Its protein is CASSPGGHAYEQYF.

This clone turned up a few times. V gene TRBV7-2 combines with J gene TRBJ2-5; 8 bases are shared with TRBD2. CDR1 is SGHTA, CDR2 FQGNSA, per germline. The V segment lost 2 bases and the J segment 5 bases; nucleotides outside the gene matches: 19. The CDR3 has 19 residues. CDR3 DNA: TGTGCCAGCAGCTTACCTCTATTGGGCGGGGGGCGCAGGATGGAGACCCAGTACTTC. Translating it yields CASSLPLLGGGRRMETQYF.

Written as DNA, the CDR3 is TGTGCCAGCAGGCCGGGTAGTACAGATACGCAGTATTTT. Translation: CASRPGSTDTQYF. The chain joins TRBV5-4 to TRBJ2-3; the D is unclear. CDR3 length: 13 amino acids. V was trimmed by 5 bases and J by 3 bases, leaving 10 bases between them. From germline, CDR1 is SGHNT and CDR2 YYREEE (reference sequence).

The chain carries TRBV6-6 and TRBJ1-1; the D gene is possibly TRBD1 (6 bases). Trimming stripped 7 bases from V and 1 base from J, with 16 bases between. The CDR3 runs to 15 residues. CDR1 MNHNY and CDR2 SVGAGI come from the germline V gene (reference sequence). DNA for the CDR3: TGTGCCAGCACCCTACTGTCCAGGGGGAACACTGAAGCTTTCTTT. Its translation is CASTLLSRGNTEAFF.

The rearrangement joins TRBV7-8 to TRBJ2-2; D ambiguous. V lost 2 bases and J lost 1, with 5 bases in between. This CDR3 contains 14 residues. Germline V gene data show CDR1 as SGHVS and CDR2 as FQNEAQ. The CDR3 here is CASSLLRNTGELFF. In nucleotides, the CDR3 is TGTGCCAGCAGCTTATTGAGGAACACCGGGGAGCTGTTTTTT.

Only a few counts were recorded for this clone. The CDR3 nucleotides are TGTGCCAGCAGCCTTTTTACAGGGGTCTATGGCTACACCTTC. This gives the protein CASSLFTGVYGYTF. This sequence joins TRBV14 and TRBJ1-2; 7 nucleotides align to TRBD1. The CDR3 covers 14 residues. Per germline, CDR1 SGHDN and CDR2 FVKESK. The V gene end was trimmed by 4 bases and the J gene end by 4 bases; junction bases not matched to a gene: 6.

This clone came up a few times. The rearrangement uses TRBV6-5 and TRBJ1-2, with 7 bases identical to TRBD1. CDR1 MNHEY and CDR2 SVGAGI come from the germline V gene. Trimming cost V 4 bases and J 4 bases; bases outside gene matches: 6. The CDR3 has 14 residues. Written as DNA, the CDR3 is TGTGCCAGCAGTTGGGCGGGACAGCCCTATGGCTACACCTTC. This sequence encodes CASSWAGQPYGYTF.

This clone came up a few times. The gene calls are TRBV7-3 and TRBJ2-7; TRBD1 agrees at 10 bases. This CDR3 comprises 15 residues. The junction had 7 bases not matched to a gene; V was cut back by 2 bases and J by 6 bases. Germline lookup yields CDR1 SGHTA and CDR2 FQGTGA. CDR3 DNA: TGTGCCAGCAGCTTATCTCCGGGACAGGGGACCGAGCAGTACTTC. It translates to CASSLSPGQGTEQYF.

The chain carries TRBV7-9 and TRBJ2-5; 9 bases line up with TRBD2. CDR1 is SEHNR and CDR2 is FQNEAQ in the germline V gene (reference sequence). The CDR3 loop spans 15 amino acids. V lost 2 bases to trimming and J lost 5 bases; unmatched junction nucleotides: 6. The CDR3 DNA sequence: TGTGCCAGCAGCTTACTCGGAGCGGGGGGCGAGACCCAGTACTTC. Amino acid sequence: CASSLLGAGGETQYF.

This clone appeared a single time. V usage is TRBV11-2 and J usage is TRBJ2-3; TRBD2 might be the D (6 bases). V dropped 1 base and J dropped 8 bases, with 10 bases sitting between them. The germline gives CDR1 SGHAT, CDR2 FQNNGV. The CDR3 extends over 13 amino acids. CDR3 region: CASSLAIGSTQYF. In nucleotides, the CDR3 is TGTGCCAGCAGCTTAGCTATCGGGAGTACGCAGTATTTT.

The chain carries TRBV5-1 and TRBJ1-1; D not certain. CDR3 size: 13 residues. Trimming took 0 bases from V and 0 from J, leaving 3 bases between them. Germline values: CDR1 SGHRS, CDR2 YFSETQ. The CDR3, as DNA: TGCGCCAGCAGCTTGGTCGTGAACACTGAAGCTTTCTTT. Its protein is CASSLVVNTEAFF.

This chain connects TRBV5-1 to TRBJ1-1, with TRBD1 matching over 10 bases. CDR3 length: 15 amino acids. Trimming removed 5 bases from V and 2 bases from J; junction bases left unmatched: 6. CDR1 SGHRS and CDR2 YFSETQ come from the germline V gene. CDR3 sequence reads: CASRRTGGGNTEAFF. The CDR3 DNA reads TGCGCCAGCAGAAGGACAGGGGGGGGAAACACTGAAGCTTTCTTT.

The chain joins TRBV5-1 to TRBJ1-1; D not resolved. Between the trimmed V and J ends, which lost 0 bases and 1 base, there was a span of 7 bases. Germline V CDR1 and CDR2: SGHRS, YFSETQ. The CDR3 is 14 amino acids. CDR3 in DNA: TGCGCCAGCAGCTTGGATGCCAGGAACACTGAAGCTTTCTTT. Translated, it gives CASSLDARNTEAFF.

A single count supports this clone. The chain carries TRBV12-1 and TRBJ2-5; the table's D call, TRBD1, was not checked against the DNA. TRBV12-1 is labeled a pseudogene. The CDR3 loop spans 20 amino acids. The CDR3 nucleotides read TGTGCCAGCAGCTTACCCAGATTGGCGGACAGGGAACCTAACCAAGAGACCCAGTACTTC. Amino acids: CASSLPRLADREPNQETQYF.

The rearrangement uses TRBV19 and TRBJ2-3; D is perhaps TRBD1 (5 bases). The germline CDR1 and CDR2 sequences are LNHDA and SQIVND (reference sequence). V was pared by 3 bases and J by 2 bases, with 15 bases between. The CDR3 is made up of 16 amino acids. The chain's CDR3 is CASSIRQSRYTDTQYF. The CDR3 DNA follows: TGTGCCAGTAGTATTCGACAGAGTCGGTACACAGATACGCAGTATTTT. The full variable domain, in which reference TRBV19 and TRBJ2-3 provide the parts outside the CDR3, is DGGITQSPKYLFRKEGQNVTLSCEQNLNHDAMYWYRQDPGQGLRLIYYSQIVNDFQKGDIAEGYSVSREKKESFPLTVTSAQKNPTAFYLCASSIRQSRYTDTQYFGPGTRLTVL.

The chain carries TRBV20-1 and TRBJ2-1, with unresolved D. Germline values: CDR1 DFQATT, CDR2 SNEGSKA (reference sequence). Trimming removed 3 bases from V and 16 bases from J, with 16 bases in between. The CDR3 runs 11 residues. The CDR3 DNA sequence: TGCAGTGCTAGCGGCCGCAGGCTTACATTCTTC. Translation: CSASGRRLTFF.

V usage is TRBV4-1 and J usage is TRBJ1-2; the D gene is possibly TRBD1 (5 bases). Per germline, CDR1 MGHRA and CDR2 YSYEKL. V was clipped by 1 base and J by 5 bases, with 20 bases between them. CDR3 length: 17 residues. This CDR3 reads CASSQVVGFRAAYGYTF. CDR3 DNA: TGCGCCAGCAGCCAAGTAGTGGGGTTCAGGGCCGCTTATGGCTACACCTTC.

This sequence joins TRBV30 and TRBJ2-2; 11 nucleotides align to TRBD2. V lost 2 bases, J lost 3 bases, and 5 bases stayed unmatched. Germline V gene lookup returns CDR1 GTSNPN and CDR2 SVGIG (reference sequence). The CDR3 is made up of 16 amino acids. The CDR3 coding sequence is TGTGCCTGGAGTCACCGACTAGCGGGGTACACCGGGGAGCTGTTTTTT. Its protein is CAWSHRLAGYTGELFF.

This chain links TRBV11-3 with TRBJ1-1; tentatively, D is TRBD1 (5 bases). V was trimmed by 3 bases and J by 5 bases, leaving 10 bases between them. This CDR3 is 13 amino acids long. Germline lookup yields CDR1 SGHNT and CDR2 YENEEA. CDR3 loop: CASSFQGFTEAFF. As DNA, the CDR3 is TGTGCCAGCAGCTTTCAGGGCTTTACTGAAGCTTTCTTT.

The rearrangement links TRBV29-1 to TRBJ2-1; D may be TRBD2 (7 bases). The CDR3 runs 14 residues. The V end was cut by 7 bases, the J end by 2 bases, with 15 bases between. The germline gives CDR1 SQVTM, CDR2 ANQGSEA. CDR3 amino acids: CSALTRGPYNEQFF. In DNA, the CDR3 is TGCAGCGCCCTGACGCGGGGGCCCTACAATGAGCAGTTCTTC.

V is TRBV2 and J is TRBJ2-3; D gene uncertain. CDR1 is SNHLY and CDR2 is FYNNEI in the germline V gene. The CDR3 runs 12 residues. With 6 bases removed from V and 4 bases from J, the gap between germline ends came to 8 bases. CDR3 in amino acids: CASRTYADTQYF. CDR3 nucleotide sequence: TGTGCCAGCAGGACATACGCAGATACGCAGTATTTT.

This CDR3 reads CASSLDRVYGYTF. In DNA form, the CDR3 reads TGTGCCAGCAGTTTGGACAGGGTCTATGGCTACACCTTC. The chain couples TRBV6-1 to TRBJ1-2; 8 bases match TRBD1. The CDR3 length is 13 residues. CDR1 and CDR2 from the germline V gene are MNHNS and SASEGT. The ends lost 5 bases at V and 4 bases at J; junction bases unmatched: 3.

The genes are TRBV5-1 and TRBJ2-3; 9 bases are shared with TRBD1. The junction had 13 bases not matched to a gene; V was cut back by 4 bases and J by 10 bases. Germline V gene lookup returns CDR1 SGHRS and CDR2 YFSETQ. The CDR3 totals 15 residues. The CDR3 here is CASSPGQGQRGPQYF. The CDR3 bases are TGCGCCAGCAGCCCGGGACAGGGTCAACGGGGGCCGCAGTATTTT. The whole variable domain, filled in from reference TRBV5-1 and TRBJ2-3, reads KAGVTQTPRYLIKTRGQQVTLSCSPISGHRSVSWYQQTPGQGLQFLFEYFSETQRNKGNFPGRFSGRQFSNSRSEMNVSTLELGDSALYLCASSPGQGQRGPQYFGPGTRLTVL.

The genes are TRBV6-5 and TRBJ2-1; TRBD1 agrees at 10 bases. Germline V gene data show CDR1 as MNHEY and CDR2 as SVGAGI. Losses at the gene ends were 6 bases for V and 14 bases for J; bases not matched to a gene: 10. CDR3 length equals 13 residues. CDR3 DNA sequence: TGTGCCAGCAGGGAATCGACAGGGGGCGGGGAGTTCTTC. Encoded protein: CASRESTGGGEFF.